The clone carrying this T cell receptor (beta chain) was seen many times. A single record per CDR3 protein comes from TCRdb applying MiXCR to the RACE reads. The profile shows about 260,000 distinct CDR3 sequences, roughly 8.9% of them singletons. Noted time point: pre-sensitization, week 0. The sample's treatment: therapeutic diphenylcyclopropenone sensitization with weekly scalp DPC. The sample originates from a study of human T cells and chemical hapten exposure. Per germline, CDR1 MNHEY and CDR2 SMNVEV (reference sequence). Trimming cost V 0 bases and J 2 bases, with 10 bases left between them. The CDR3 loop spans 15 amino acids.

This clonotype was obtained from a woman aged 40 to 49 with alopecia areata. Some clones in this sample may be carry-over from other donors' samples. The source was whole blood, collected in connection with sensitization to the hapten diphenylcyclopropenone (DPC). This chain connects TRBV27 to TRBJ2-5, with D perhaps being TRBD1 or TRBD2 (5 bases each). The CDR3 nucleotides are TGTGCCAGCAGTTTATCGGGACGGATACAAGAGACCCAGTACTTC. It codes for CASSLSGRIQETQYF.